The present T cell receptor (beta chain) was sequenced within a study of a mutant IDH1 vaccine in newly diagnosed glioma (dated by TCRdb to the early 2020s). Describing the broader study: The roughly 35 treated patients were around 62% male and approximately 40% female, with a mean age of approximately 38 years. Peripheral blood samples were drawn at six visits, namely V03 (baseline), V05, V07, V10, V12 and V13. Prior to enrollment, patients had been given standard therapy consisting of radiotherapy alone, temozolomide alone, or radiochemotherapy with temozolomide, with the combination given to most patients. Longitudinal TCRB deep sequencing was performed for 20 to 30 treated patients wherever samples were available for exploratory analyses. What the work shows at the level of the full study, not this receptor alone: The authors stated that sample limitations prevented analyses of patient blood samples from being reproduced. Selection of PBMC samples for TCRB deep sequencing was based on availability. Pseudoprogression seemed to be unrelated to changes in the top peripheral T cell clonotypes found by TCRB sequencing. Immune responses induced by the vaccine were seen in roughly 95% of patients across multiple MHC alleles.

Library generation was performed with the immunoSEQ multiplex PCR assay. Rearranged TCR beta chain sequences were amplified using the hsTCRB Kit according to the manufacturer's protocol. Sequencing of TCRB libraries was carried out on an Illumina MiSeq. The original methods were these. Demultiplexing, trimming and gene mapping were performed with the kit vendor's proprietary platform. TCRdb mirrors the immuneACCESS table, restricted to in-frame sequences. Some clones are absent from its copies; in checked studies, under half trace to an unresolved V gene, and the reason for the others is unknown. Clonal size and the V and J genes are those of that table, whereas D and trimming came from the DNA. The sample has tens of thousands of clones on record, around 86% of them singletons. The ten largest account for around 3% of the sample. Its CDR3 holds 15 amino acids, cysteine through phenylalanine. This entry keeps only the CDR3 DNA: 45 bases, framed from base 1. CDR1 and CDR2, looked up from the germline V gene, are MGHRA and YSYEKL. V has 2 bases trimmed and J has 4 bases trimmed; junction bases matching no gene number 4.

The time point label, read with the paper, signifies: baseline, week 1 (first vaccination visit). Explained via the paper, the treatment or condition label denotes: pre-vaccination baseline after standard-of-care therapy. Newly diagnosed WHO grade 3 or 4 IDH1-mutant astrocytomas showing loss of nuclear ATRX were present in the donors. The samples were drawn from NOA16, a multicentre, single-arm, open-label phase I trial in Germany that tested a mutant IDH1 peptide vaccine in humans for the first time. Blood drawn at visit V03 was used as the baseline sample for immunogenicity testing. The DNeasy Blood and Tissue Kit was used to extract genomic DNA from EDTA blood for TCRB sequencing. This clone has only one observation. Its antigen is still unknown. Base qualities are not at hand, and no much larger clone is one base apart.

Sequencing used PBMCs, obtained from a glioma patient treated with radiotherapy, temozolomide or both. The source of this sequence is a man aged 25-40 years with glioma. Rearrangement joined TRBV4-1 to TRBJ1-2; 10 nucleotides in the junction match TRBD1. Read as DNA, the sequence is TGCGCCAGCAGCCAACGGACAGGGGGTAGCTATGGCTACACCTTC. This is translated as CASSQRTGGSYGYTF.